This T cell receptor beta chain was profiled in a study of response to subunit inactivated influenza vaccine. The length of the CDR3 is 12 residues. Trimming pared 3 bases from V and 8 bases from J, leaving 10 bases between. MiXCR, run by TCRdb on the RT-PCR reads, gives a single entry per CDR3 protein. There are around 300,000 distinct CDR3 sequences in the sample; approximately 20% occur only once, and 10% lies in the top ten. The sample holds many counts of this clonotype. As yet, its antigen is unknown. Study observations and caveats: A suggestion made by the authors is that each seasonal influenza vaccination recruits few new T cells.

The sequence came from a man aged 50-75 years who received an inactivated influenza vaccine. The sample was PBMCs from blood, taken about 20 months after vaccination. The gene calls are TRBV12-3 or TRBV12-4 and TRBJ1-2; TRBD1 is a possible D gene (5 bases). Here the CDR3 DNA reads TGTGCCAGCAGTTTGAATTGGGGGGGCTACACCTTC. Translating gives CASSLNWGGYTF.